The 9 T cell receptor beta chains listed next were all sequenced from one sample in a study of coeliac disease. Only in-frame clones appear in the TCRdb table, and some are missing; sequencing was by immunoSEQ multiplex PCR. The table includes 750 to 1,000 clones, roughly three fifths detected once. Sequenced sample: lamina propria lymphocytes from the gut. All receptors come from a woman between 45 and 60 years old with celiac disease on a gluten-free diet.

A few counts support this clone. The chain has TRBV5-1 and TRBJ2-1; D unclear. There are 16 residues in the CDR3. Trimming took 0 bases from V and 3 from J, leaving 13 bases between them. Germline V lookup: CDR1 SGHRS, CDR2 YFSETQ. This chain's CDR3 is CASSLDGLGLYNEQFF. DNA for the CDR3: TGCGCCAGCAGCTTGGATGGGCTGGGCCTCTACAATGAGCAGTTCTTC.

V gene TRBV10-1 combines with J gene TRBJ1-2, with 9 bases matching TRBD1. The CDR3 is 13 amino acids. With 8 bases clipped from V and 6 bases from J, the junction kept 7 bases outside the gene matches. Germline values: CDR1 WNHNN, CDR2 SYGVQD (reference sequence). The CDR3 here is CASGGTGRNGYTF. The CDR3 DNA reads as TGCGCCAGCGGGGGGACAGGGCGAAATGGCTACACCTTC.

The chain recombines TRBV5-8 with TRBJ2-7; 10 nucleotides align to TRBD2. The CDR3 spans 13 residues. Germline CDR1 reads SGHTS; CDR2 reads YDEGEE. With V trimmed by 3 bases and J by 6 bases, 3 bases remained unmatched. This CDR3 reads CASSSGLALEQYF. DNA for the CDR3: TGTGCCAGCAGCTCGGGACTAGCGCTCGAGCAGTACTTC.

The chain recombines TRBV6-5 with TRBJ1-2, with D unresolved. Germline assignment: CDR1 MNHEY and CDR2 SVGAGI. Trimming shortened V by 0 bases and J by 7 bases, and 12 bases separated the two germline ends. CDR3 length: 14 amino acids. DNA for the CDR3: TGTGCCAGCAGTTACTCGATGACCGGGGTTGGCTACACCTTC. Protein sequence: CASSYSMTGVGYTF.

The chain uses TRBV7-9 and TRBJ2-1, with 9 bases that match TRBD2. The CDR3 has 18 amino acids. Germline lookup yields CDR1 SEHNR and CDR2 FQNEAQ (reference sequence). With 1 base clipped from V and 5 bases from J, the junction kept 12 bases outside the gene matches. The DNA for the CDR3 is TGTGCCAGCAGCTTAGACTCTCGGCTAGCGGGGAGAGACAATGAGCAGTTCTTC. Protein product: CASSLDSRLAGRDNEQFF.

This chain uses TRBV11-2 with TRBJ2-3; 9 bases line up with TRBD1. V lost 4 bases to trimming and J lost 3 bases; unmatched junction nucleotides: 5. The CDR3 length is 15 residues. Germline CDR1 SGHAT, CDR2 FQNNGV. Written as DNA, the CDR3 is TGTGCCAGCAGCTACCTCGGACAGGGGACAGATACGCAGTATTTT. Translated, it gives CASSYLGQGTDTQYF.

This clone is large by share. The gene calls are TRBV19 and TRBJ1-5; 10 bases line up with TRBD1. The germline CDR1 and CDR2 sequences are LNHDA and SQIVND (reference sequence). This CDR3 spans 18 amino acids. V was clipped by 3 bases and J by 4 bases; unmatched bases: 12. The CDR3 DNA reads TGTGCCAGTAGTATCCGGACAGGGGGGCCCATTGGGAATCAGCCCCAGCATTTT. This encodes CASSIRTGGPIGNQPQHF.

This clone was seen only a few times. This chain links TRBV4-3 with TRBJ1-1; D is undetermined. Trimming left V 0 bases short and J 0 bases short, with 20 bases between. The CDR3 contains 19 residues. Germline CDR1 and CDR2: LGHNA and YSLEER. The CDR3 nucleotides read TGCGCCAGCAGCCAAGATCTCTACGGCCCTAGACTAATGAACACTGAAGCTTTCTTT. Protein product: CASSQDLYGPRLMNTEAFF.

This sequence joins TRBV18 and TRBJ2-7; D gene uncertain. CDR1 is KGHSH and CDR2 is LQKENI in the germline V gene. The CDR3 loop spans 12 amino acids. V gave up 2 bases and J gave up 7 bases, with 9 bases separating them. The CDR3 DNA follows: TGTGCCAGCTCACCATTTCTCGGTGAGCAGTACTTC. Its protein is CASSPFLGEQYF.